Below, one TCR beta chain is given with its context. Its antigen is not known. Preparation of the TCRbeta library was carried out with unique molecular identifiers. MiXCR, run by TCRdb on the PCR reads, gives a single entry per CDR3 protein. This table holds almost 250,000 distinct CDR3 sequences, 20% to 30% found once. The data are from a study of T-cell reconstitution after alpha-beta-depleted transplantation in children. Notes on the study in general: Some patients' high day-60 TCRbeta diversity was traced to surviving recipient T cells and thymic progenitors. Several hundred rapidly expanded clones from non-depleted graft cells reportedly supplied alpha-beta T cells about two months post-transplant. T-cell numbers and diversity, one year after transplant, stemmed largely from T cells that were newly produced.

Germline V gene lookup returns CDR1 GTSNPN and CDR2 SVGIG (reference sequence). This CDR3 has 13 residues. Trimming stripped 0 bases from V and 3 bases from J, with 8 bases between. The sample here was PBMCs, taken before TCRalphabeta/CD19-depleted stem cell transplant. The chain employs TRBV30 and TRBJ2-5; weak D call: TRBD1 (5 bases). The sequence was obtained from a girl aged 2-10 years with Fanconi anemia, due to receive a stem cell transplant. Written as DNA, the CDR3 is TGTGCCTGGAGTGTATCGACAGAAGAGACCCAGTACTTC. This translates into CAWSVSTEETQYF.